This TCR beta chain was sequenced in a study of blood T cell repertoires in COVID-19. Whole-study context: Samples of COVID-19 (acute and convalescent) were obtained from the United States, Italy and Spain.

Study processing details: Amplifying reference gene primers gave estimates of nucleated cell counts. TCRdb's copy holds only in-frame clones and misses some; the assay was immunoSEQ multiplex PCR. V and J calls and clone size come straight from that table; D and trimming were deduced from the DNA. The sample holds a few hundred thousand clones, roughly 85% seen once. This clone has a single count. CDR3 length: 13 residues. Germline V gene data show CDR1 as SEHNR and CDR2 as FQNEAQ (reference sequence). V dropped 4 bases and J dropped 10 bases, with 14 bases sitting between them. The specimen sequenced was peripheral blood. The receptor comes from a human donor in a cohort sampled during active COVID-19. V gene TRBV7-9 combines with J gene TRBJ1-3; D possibly corresponds to TRBD1 (6 bases). CDR3 coding DNA: TGTGCCAGCAGCTCCCCGACTGGGACAACCATATATTTT. It translates to CASSSPTGTTIYF. Variable domain in full (rest from reference TRBV7-9 and TRBJ1-3): DTGVSQNPRHKITKRGQNVTFRCDPISEHNRLYWYRQTLGQGPEFLTYFQNEAQLEKSRLLSDRFSAERPKGSFSTLEIQRTEQGDSAMYLCASSSPTGTTIYFGEGSWLTVV.